This T cell receptor (beta chain) was identified during a study of blood T cells in healthy people across ages. From germline, CDR1 is GTSNPN and CDR2 SVGIG (reference sequence). The V end lost 0 bases, the J end lost 2 bases, and 11 bases lay between the germline ends. The CDR3 runs 14 residues. Notes on this clonotype: Its antigen is unidentified.

Notes on the study in general: Naive and antigen-experienced cells were not separated, limiting conclusive comparison.

For the second PCR, which ran for 7 to 11 cycles, a sample-barcoded 5' primer and a J-beta primer mix were used. TCRdb re-called the 5' RACE reads with MiXCR, one entry per CDR3 protein. The sample contains fewer than 700,000 distinct CDR3 sequences, 47% of which appear only once. Sequenced: blood. The sequence was collected from a man aged 80 or over in good health. This sequence joins TRBV30 and TRBJ2-7; D uncertain. The CDR3 coding sequence is TGTGCCTGGAGTGTGAACAGCATCCCCTACGAGCAGTACTTC. Its translation: CAWSVNSIPYEQYF.